This T cell receptor (beta chain) was recorded in a study of post-analysis software for immune sequencing data. The wider study: The disease courses spanned relapsing-remitting, secondary progressive and progressive-relapsing forms of multiple sclerosis.

Study-wide points: TRBV segments more frequent in patients than in controls numbered a few and included TRBV5-6, TRBV5-1 and TRBV20-1.

V lost 0 bases to trimming and J lost 1 base, with 7 bases between them. The length of the CDR3 is 14 residues. CDR1 and CDR2 (germline): SGHRS, YFSETQ. Unique molecular identifiers tagged the TCR beta cDNA libraries. TCRdb ran MiXCR on the PCR reads and lists one entry per CDR3 protein. Of hundreds of thousands of distinct CDR3 sequences in the sample, approximately 50% were seen once. To note about this clonotype: Its antigen remains unidentified.

The genes are TRBV5-1 and TRBJ1-1; D gene uncertain. The specimen sequenced was blood. This receptor was identified in a girl aged 5 to 17 with multiple sclerosis. The CDR3 DNA reads TGCGCCAGCAGCTTGGGGCCTGCGAACACTGAAGCTTTCTTT. It translates to CASSLGPANTEAFF.